The sequence of this T cell receptor beta chain was determined in a study of regulatory T cells in long-lasting Graves disease. CDR3 length equals 13 residues. J was trimmed by 4 bases and V by 8 bases; bases with no gene match: 4. CDR1 and CDR2 from the germline V gene are ENHRY and SYGVKD. This clonotype was counted ten times or more. Its antigen is undetermined. Whole-study findings and limits: For persistent Graves' patients, TCR diversity was lower than for newly diagnosed ones. Under persistent disease, TRBV28, TRBJ1-2 and TRBJ2-5 were used preferentially.

As for time point: newly diagnosed GD, antithyroid drugs for less than 3 months. Isolated PBMC RNA provided the starting material for the TCR library. With iRepertoire HTBI primers and Arm-PCR of CDR3 regions, TCR beta libraries were built. Using its own MiXCR run on the multiplex PCR reads, TCRdb lists one record per CDR3 protein. Of about 620,000 distinct CDR3 sequences listed, around 15% are singletons. These same records also appear under a second study, on T cells in Graves' hyperthyroidism and ophthalmopathy. That source notes: A median roughly six months before onset, the model predicted ophthalmopathy.

Material: peripheral blood mononuclear cells (PBMCs), obtained at new diagnosis, from a patient treated with antithyroid drugs. This sequence was found in a woman in her twenties or thirties with Graves disease. This chain links TRBV10-3 with TRBJ1-5; 8 bases fit TRBD1. CDR3 DNA sequence: TGTGCCATCGGACAGGGTGGTAATCAGCCCCAGCATTTT. This gives the protein CAIGQGGNQPQHF.